One and the same sample provided the 18 T cell receptor beta chains below, sequenced in a study of molecular identifiers for immune sequencing clone quantification. Using its own MiXCR run on the PCR reads, TCRdb lists one record per CDR3 protein. Altogether approximately 12,000 distinct CDR3 sequences are present, 15% to 20% being singletons, with the ten largest covering 1.4% to 1.5%. The source material was naive CD8+ T cells from blood, with Jurkat cell RNA spiked in. Subset reported: FACS-sorted CD8+CD4-CCR7+CD45RA+ naive T cells. These receptors were taken from a human donor in good health. Some libraries in this study had Jurkat cell RNA spiked in.

This clonotype is medium-sized in the sample. The rearrangement links TRBV7-8 to TRBJ2-6; D remains ambiguous. The CDR3 runs 15 residues. The V gene lost 1 base and the J gene lost 0 bases, with 4 bases spanning the gap. Germline-derived CDR1 and CDR2 are SGHVS and FQNEAQ. The CDR3 here is CASSLVVSGANVLTF. The CDR3 coding sequence is TGTGCCAGCAGCTTAGTGGTCTCTGGGGCCAACGTCCTGACTTTC.

This sequence joins TRBV29-1 and TRBJ2-7, with TRBD2 matching 7 bases. Trimming at V came to 4 bases and at J to 0 bases, leaving 3 bases not matched to a gene. CDR3 length equals 13 residues. The V gene's germline CDR1 is SQVTM and CDR2 ANQGSEA. CDR3 amino acids: CSVVAGVSYEQYF. CDR3 nucleotides: TGCAGCGTTGTTGCGGGAGTCTCCTACGAGCAGTACTTC.

This clonotype was seen repeatedly, ten times or more. The genes are TRBV28 and TRBJ2-7, with 8 bases matching TRBD2. In germline, CDR1 is MDHEN, CDR2 SYDVKM. After removal of 7 bases from V and 1 base from J, the junction contained 3 bases not matched to a gene. The CDR3 has 13 amino acids. DNA for the CDR3: TGTGCCAGCATGGAGCGGGGGTCCTACGAGCAGTACTTC. This sequence encodes CASMERGSYEQYF.

V and J are TRBV29-1 and TRBJ2-1; 16 bases map to TRBD2. CDR1 is SQVTM and CDR2 is ANQGSEA in the germline V gene. The ends lost 3 bases at V and 6 bases at J; junction bases unmatched: 2. The CDR3 sequence is 15 residues long. CDR3 amino acids: CSVEGTSGRANEQFF. The CDR3 coding sequence is TGCAGCGTTGAGGGGACTAGCGGGAGGGCCAATGAGCAGTTCTTC.

In this sample, this clonotype is medium-sized. The chain carries TRBV7-9 and TRBJ1-2; possible D gene TRBD1, 5 bases. Germline values: CDR1 SEHNR, CDR2 FQNEAQ (reference sequence). The CDR3 sequence is 14 residues long. V was cut by 5 bases and J by 6 bases, with 16 bases left in between. CDR3 residues: CASSTSPGLDGYTF. DNA of the CDR3: TGTGCCAGCAGCACGAGCCCAGGGCTCGATGGCTACACCTTC.

This chain joins TRBV12-5 and TRBJ2-2; D unclear. CDR3 size: 13 residues. The germline V gene encodes CDR1 LGHNT and CDR2 FRNRAP. V was pared by 2 bases and J by 5 bases, with 6 bases between. DNA of the CDR3: TGTGCTAGTGGTTTGTTCGAAACCGGGGAGCTGTTTTTT. It is translated as CASGLFETGELFF.

By sample share, this clonotype is medium-sized. The chain employs TRBV12-3 or TRBV12-4 and TRBJ2-6; TRBD1 agrees at 8 bases. The V segment lost 3 bases and the J segment 0 bases; nucleotides outside the gene matches: 1. This CDR3 spans 16 amino acids. The CDR3 DNA follows: TGTGCCAGCAGTTTCACAGGGGGCTCTGGGGCCAACGTCCTGACTTTC. It yields the protein CASSFTGGSGANVLTF.

This chain joins TRBV5-8 and TRBJ2-7; D remains ambiguous. Deletions cut 7 bases from V and 0 bases from J, with 14 bases between. There are 14 residues in the CDR3. Germline V gives CDR1 SGHTS, CDR2 YDEGEE. CDR3 nucleotide sequence: TGTGCCAGCGGCTCGGAGACGGTCTCCTACGAGCAGTACTTC. As protein: CASGSETVSYEQYF.

This clonotype was seen many times. The chain joins TRBV6-2 or TRBV6-3 to TRBJ2-3; a possible D gene is TRBD2 (7 bases). Trimming pared 6 bases from V and 3 bases from J, leaving 19 bases between. The CDR3 sequence is 16 residues long. From germline, CDR1 is MNHEY and CDR2 SVGEGT. Written as DNA, the CDR3 is TGTGCCAGCAGCGCTGAGGGGGGGAGGCTGACAGATACGCAGTATTTT. Its protein is CASSAEGGRLTDTQYF.

This clonotype was detected ten times or more. The chain joins TRBV27 to TRBJ2-2; D gene uncertain. The CDR3 loop spans 13 amino acids. Germline CDR1 MNHEY, CDR2 SMNVEV (reference sequence). The germline V and J ends were trimmed by 3 bases and 4 bases, with 6 bases remaining between them. DNA of the CDR3: TGTGCCAGCAGTTTGGTGGGCACCGGGGAGCTGTTTTTT. It translates to CASSLVGTGELFF.

V gene TRBV21-1 combines with J gene TRBJ2-1; the D segment call TRBD2 is taken from the table without a DNA check. TRBV21-1 is flagged as a pseudogene. The CDR3 has 14 residues. The CDR3 reads CASNRGGRSDEQFF. The DNA for the CDR3 is TGTGCCAGCAACCGGGGCGGGAGGAGCGATGAGCAGTTCTTC.

This clonotype is judged medium-sized. The chain is built from TRBV6-2 or TRBV6-3 and TRBJ2-4; no clear D. The CDR3 has 18 amino acids. The V end was cut by 2 bases, the J end by 1 base, with 18 bases between. The germline V gene has CDR1 MNHEY and CDR2 SVGEGT. CDR3 loop: CASSYQRTTGLAKNIQYF. As DNA, the CDR3 is TGTGCCAGCAGTTACCAACGGACCACGGGCCTGGCCAAAAACATTCAGTACTTC.

In this sample, this clonotype turned up many times. The genes are TRBV5-6 and TRBJ1-5; the D is unclear. V was pared by 0 bases and J by 6 bases, with 4 bases between. Germline CDR1 reads SGHDT; CDR2 reads YYEEEE. The length of the CDR3 is 12 residues. DNA for the CDR3: TGTGCCAGCAGCTTGGTGGGTCAGCCCCAGCATTTT. Protein sequence: CASSLVGQPQHF.

By share, this clonotype counts as medium-sized. The rearrangement joins TRBV6-2 or TRBV6-3 to TRBJ2-1, with 8 bases fitting TRBD2. Germline assignment: CDR1 MNHEY and CDR2 SVGEGT. The CDR3 is 15 amino acids. The V and J ends lost 4 bases and 7 bases, in that order; junction bases with no gene match: 9. Here the CDR3 reads CASSWREVVGNEQFF. The CDR3, as DNA: TGTGCCAGCAGTTGGCGGGAGGTCGTCGGGAATGAGCAGTTCTTC.

This clonotype is medium-sized (0.01 to 0.1%) by share. The CDR3 bases are TGTGCCAGCAGAATTGGGCAGGGTCTTAGCAATCAGCCCCAGCATTTT. Residues: CASRIGQGLSNQPQHF. This chain joins TRBV27 and TRBJ1-5, with D tentatively TRBD1 (5 bases). Germline V lookup: CDR1 MNHEY, CDR2 SMNVEV (reference sequence). The CDR3 spans 16 residues. The V gene lost 6 bases and the J gene lost 0 bases, with 15 bases spanning the gap.

This clonotype came up many times. The chain has TRBV9 and TRBJ1-3; no clear D gene. The ends were cut back, 0 bases at V and 3 bases at J, with 7 bases in the middle. The CDR3 extends over 14 amino acids. Per germline, CDR1 SGDLS and CDR2 YYNGEE. In nucleotides, the CDR3 is TGTGCCAGCAGCGTAGGAGGGAATGGAAACACCATATATTTT. Translating gives CASSVGGNGNTIYF.

Ten or more counts support this clonotype. The chain is built from TRBV18 and TRBJ2-7; D possibly matches TRBD1 or TRBD2 (7 bases each). The V gene's germline CDR1 is KGHSH and CDR2 LQKENI. This CDR3 has 16 residues. V dropped 2 bases and J dropped 4 bases, with 18 bases sitting between them. CDR3 amino acids: CASSPGDRVGGYEQYF. The CDR3 nucleotides are TGTGCCAGCTCACCAGGAGACAGGGTCGGGGGGTACGAGCAGTACTTC.

In its sample, this clonotype was seen many times. The chain combines TRBV28 with TRBJ2-7; D not certain. Trimming removed 6 bases at V and 7 bases at J, with 13 bases between. CDR1 MDHEN and CDR2 SYDVKM come from the germline V gene. The CDR3 runs 12 residues. CDR3 in DNA: TGTGCCAGCAGCACCCTTGGGGATGAGCAGTACTTC. Protein product: CASSTLGDEQYF.